This T cell receptor beta chain was obtained from a study of T cells in Graves' hyperthyroidism and ophthalmopathy. Study conclusions and caveats: Among clonotypes expanded in thyroid above 0.001, most were also found in blood.

If no ophthalmopathy progression occurred within 18 months, Graves' hyperthyroidism was stable. Together with thyroid ultrasound, orbital computed tomography, serum thyroxine and TRAb, clinical symptoms were used for diagnoses. Fresh peripheral blood, roughly 9.8 ml of it, supplied the PBMCs. RNA transcripts served as the template for amplifying TCR beta CDR3 regions. RT-PCR in the first round (using the HTBI primer set) targeted the TCR CDR3. A single record per CDR3 protein comes from TCRdb applying MiXCR to the multiplex PCR reads. Among some 440,000 distinct CDR3 sequences, about a sixth were seen once, and the ten largest hold about 7.7%. On this clonotype itself: The antigen is not known.

Sequenced: blood. The sequence came from a woman under 30 with Graves' hyperthyroidism.

As DNA, the CDR3 is TGTGCCAGCAGTGGAAGCGTGTCCTACGAGCAGTACTTC. Its translation is CASSGSVSYEQYF. V gene TRBV12-3 or TRBV12-4 combines with J gene TRBJ2-7, with unresolved D. The CDR3 runs 13 residues. V gave up 5 bases and J gave up 1 base, with 9 bases separating them.